This T cell receptor beta chain was sequenced in a study of blood T cell repertoires in COVID-19. Assay used: immunoSEQ multiplex PCR; TCRdb lists only in-frame clones, some missing. The sample lists over 15,000 clones; about 86% were seen once. The CDR3 is 15 amino acids. CDR1 is SGDLS, CDR2 YYNGEE, per germline. V lost 4 bases and J lost 7, with 15 bases in between. Sequenced: peripheral blood. This receptor was identified in a man between 65 and 85 years old with acute or convalescent COVID-19. The chain has TRBV9 and TRBJ1-6; D may be TRBD1 (6 bases). The CDR3 DNA is TGTGCCAGCAGCTCGACAGGCTCCGAGAATTCACCCCTCCACTTT. This sequence encodes CASSSTGSENSPLHF.